The present entry profiles one TCR beta chain with its context. The sample belongs to a study of blood T cell repertoires in COVID-19. As for the study in general: The study drew acute and convalescent COVID-19 samples from the United States, Italy and Spain. From T cells, B-cell-depleted T cells, or PBMCs came the material, which was cDNA or gDNA.

The CDR3 covers 13 residues. Germline V gene sequence: CDR1 ENHRY, CDR2 SYGVKD. Trimming took off 7 bases at V and 8 bases at J, with 15 bases between the two ends. Recovery among Cohort 3 donors was established by two negative PCRs, clearance, or symptom resolution. Repertoires were generated with immunoSEQ multiplex PCR, while TCRdb's copy carries only in-frame clones and drops some. The table lists 370,000 or so clones, more than 70% of them singletons. The sequencing sample was made of PBMCs or T cells enriched from blood (not recorded which). This TCR was recovered from a man aged 30 to 39 who had recovered from COVID-19. The rearrangement uses TRBV10-3 and TRBJ2-1; D is possibly TRBD1 (5 bases). In nucleotides, the CDR3 is TGTGCCATCAATCTAGGGGTGAACGATGAGCAGTTCTTC. Translated, it gives CAINLGVNDEQFF.